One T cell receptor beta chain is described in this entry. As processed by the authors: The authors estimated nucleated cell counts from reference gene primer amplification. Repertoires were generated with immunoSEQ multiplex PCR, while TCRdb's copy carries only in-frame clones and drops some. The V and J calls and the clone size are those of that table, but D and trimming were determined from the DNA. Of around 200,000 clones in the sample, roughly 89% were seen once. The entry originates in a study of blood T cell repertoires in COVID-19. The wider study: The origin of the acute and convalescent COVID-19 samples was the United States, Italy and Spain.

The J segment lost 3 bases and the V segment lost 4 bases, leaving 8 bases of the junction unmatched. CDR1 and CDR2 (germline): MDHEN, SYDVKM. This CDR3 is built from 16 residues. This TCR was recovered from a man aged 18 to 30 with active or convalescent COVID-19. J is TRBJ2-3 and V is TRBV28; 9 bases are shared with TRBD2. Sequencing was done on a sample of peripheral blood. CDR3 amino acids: CASSSLSGGGTDTQYF. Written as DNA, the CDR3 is TGTGCCAGCAGTTCCCTTAGCGGGGGTGGTACAGATACGCAGTATTTT.